Reported below is one T cell receptor beta chain. What it binds is not known. These data are taken from a study of metastatic and nonmetastatic thyroid tumors. The CDR3 loop spans 13 amino acids. Germline V lookup: CDR1 SGHDN, CDR2 FVKESK. V was trimmed by 0 bases and J by 3 bases, leaving 5 bases between them. Whole-study findings and limits: It was reported that TCR beta diversity was significantly higher in malignant thyroid tumors than benign nodules, in blood and tumor.

Each patient came to thyroid surgery without any prior treatment (of any kind). Original analysis: It was from CDR3 differences across clinicopathological groups that a distant-metastasis classifier for papillary thyroid cancer was built. TCRdb re-called clones from the PCR reads using MiXCR. None of the V and J calls come from the authors' own analysis; TCRdb made them. The sample has tens of thousands of clones, around 43% seen once. Specimen: tumor tissue. The chain combines TRBV14 with TRBJ1-2; D unresolved. The sequence derives from a male donor with papillary thyroid cancer or a benign thyroid nodule (not recorded which). Some clones in this sample may be carry-over from other donors' samples. Written as DNA, the CDR3 is TGTGCCAGCAGCCAAGAAGCCTACTATGGCTACACCTTC. Translated, it gives CASSQEAYYGYTF.